This TCR beta chain is from a study of blood T cell repertoires in COVID-19. The CDR3 runs 14 residues. Germline values: CDR1 SGHDT, CDR2 YYEEEE. V was pared by 0 bases and J by 1 base, with 7 bases between. Generated by immunoSEQ multiplex PCR, the TCRdb table keeps only in-frame clones and is missing some. The data show 150,000 to 200,000 clones, 75% to 90% seen once. J is TRBJ2-5 and V is TRBV5-6; TRBD1 is a possible D gene (6 bases). This receptor was taken from a man aged 65 to 79 with active or convalescent COVID-19. Sequencing was done on a sample of peripheral blood. CDR3 in amino acids: CASSLGQAQETQYF. As DNA, the CDR3 is TGTGCCAGCAGCTTGGGACAGGCCCAAGAGACCCAGTACTTC.